Listed below are T cell receptor beta chains from one sample, sequenced in a study of identical twins. One entry per CDR3 protein, called by TCRdb with MiXCR from the 5' RACE reads. The sample includes about 700,000 distinct CDR3 sequences, around 6% of them seen just once. The sequencing sample was made of naive T cells sorted from blood. All receptors come from a man aged 18 to 35 in good health. Each CDR3 is given with its conserved first and last residue. Fields, in order: CDR3 DNA, CDR3 protein, J gene, V gene, D gene, clone size. The D gene is left open where the match is weak. Where a row states a size, it is once, few, many or the class of an expanded clone; other rows omit it.

DNA: TGCAGTGCCCGGCCCTTCGGGGATGAGCAGTTCTTC
CDR3: CSARPFGDEQFF
J: TRBJ2-1
V: TRBV20-1
D: .
size: few

DNA: TGCGCCAGCAGCATGGCGGACAGCTCCTACAATGAGCAGTTCTTC
CDR3: CASSMADSSYNEQFF
J: TRBJ2-1
V: TRBV5-1
D: .
size: .

DNA: TGTGCCAGCAGCGTAGAACAGGGGCTTCAGCCCCAGCATTTT
CDR3: CASSVEQGLQPQHF
J: TRBJ1-5
V: TRBV9
D: TRBD1
size: .

DNA: TGCAGCGTGGAGGCGGGAGGCCTATACAATGAGCAGTTCTTC
CDR3: CSVEAGGLYNEQFF
J: TRBJ2-1
V: TRBV29-1
D: TRBD2
size: many

DNA: TGCAGTGCGGAGCTCAGGGAAAATCAGCCCCAGCATTTT
CDR3: CSAELRENQPQHF
J: TRBJ1-5
V: TRBV20-1
D: .
size: many

DNA: TGCGCCAGCAGCTTGGCCGTTGCGGGGGGAAGCACAGATACGCAGTATTTT
CDR3: CASSLAVAGGSTDTQYF
J: TRBJ2-3
V: TRBV5-1
D: TRBD2
size: few

DNA: TGTGCCAGCGTTGCGGGGATGGGGTACAATGAGCAGTTCTTC
CDR3: CASVAGMGYNEQFF
J: TRBJ2-1
V: TRBV3-1
D: .
size: .

DNA: TGTGCCAGCAGTCATTCGACAGTTAGCAATCAGCCCCAGCATTTT
CDR3: CASSHSTVSNQPQHF
J: TRBJ1-5
V: TRBV12-3/TRBV12-4
D: .
size: .

DNA: TGTGCCAGCAGCAAAGGGACCACGGGAGCGGCAGATACGCAGTATTTT
CDR3: CASSKGTTGAADTQYF
J: TRBJ2-3
V: TRBV7-9
D: .
size: many

DNA: TGTGCCAGCAGCCAAGATCTGGTCGGAGCTTTCTTT
CDR3: CASSQDLVGAFF
J: TRBJ1-1
V: TRBV3-1
D: .
size: many

DNA: TGTGCCAGCAGCTTAGGAGGCGCAGAAACCTACGAGCAGTACTTC
CDR3: CASSLGGAETYEQYF
J: TRBJ2-7
V: TRBV11-2
D: .
size: few